The 6 T cell receptor beta chains reported below all come from one sample, sequenced in a study of human T cells and chemical hapten exposure. This sample's time point: patch test 2, 6 weeks after DPC sensitization. Noted treatment: therapeutic diphenylcyclopropenone sensitization with weekly scalp DPC. TCRdb analysed the RACE reads with MiXCR anew, one entry per CDR3 protein. The table includes about 50,000 distinct CDR3 sequences, more than 9% detected once. Sample: whole blood, taken in connection with sensitization to the hapten diphenylcyclopropenone (DPC). Receptors were obtained from a woman aged 45-60 years with alopecia areata. Some clones in this sample may be carry-over from other donors' samples.

The table lists this clonotype with a few counts. The rearrangement links TRBV7-2 to TRBJ2-7; D is unclear. Germline V CDR1 and CDR2: SGHTA, FQGNSA. Deletions cut 2 bases from V and 3 bases from J, with 17 bases between. The CDR3 runs to 16 residues. CDR3 coding DNA: TGTGCCAGCAGCTTACGAGTCCTTTCCTTATTCTACGAGCAGTACTTC. It codes for CASSLRVLSLFYEQYF.

This clonotype was observed a few times. The chain combines TRBV29-1 with TRBJ1-1, with D perhaps matching TRBD1 (5 bases). CDR3 size: 12 residues. The V end was cut by 4 bases, the J end by 8 bases, with 14 bases between. The V gene's germline CDR1 is SQVTM and CDR2 ANQGSEA. CDR3 nucleotides: TGCAGCGTTGGAGACCTGAACAGGGAAGCTTTCTTT. This gives the protein CSVGDLNREAFF.

This clonotype occurred a few times. In DNA, the CDR3 is TGTGCCAGCAGTGGGGGAGTTCGATATACGCAGTATTTT. Protein product: CASSGGVRYTQYF. This chain joins TRBV6-5 and TRBJ2-3; D tentatively fits TRBD1 or TRBD2 (5 bases each). Trimming cost V 5 bases and J 7 bases, with 13 bases left between them. Germline V gives CDR1 MNHEY, CDR2 SVGAGI. This CDR3 is 13 amino acids long.

This clonotype was seen at least ten times. The V call is TRBV6-6, the J call TRBJ2-5, with 7 bases aligning to TRBD2. This CDR3 region has 15 residues. Germline V lookup: CDR1 MNHNY, CDR2 SVGAGI (reference sequence). With V trimmed by 3 bases and J by 5 bases, 9 bases remained unmatched. The CDR3 loop is CASSYSGGPTETQYF. The CDR3 DNA follows: TGTGCCAGCAGTTATTCGGGGGGTCCAACCGAGACCCAGTACTTC.

This clonotype was found a few times. This sequence joins TRBV20-1 and TRBJ2-1; D remains unclear. Trimming left V 5 bases short and J 10 bases short, with 15 bases between. Germline V lookup: CDR1 DFQATT, CDR2 SNEGSKA (reference sequence). There are 12 residues in the CDR3. CDR3 nucleotides: TGCAGTGCTCCTTTGACACCAAGGGAGCAGTTCTTC. Amino acids: CSAPLTPREQFF.

In this sample, this clonotype turned up a few times. The CDR3 sequence: CASSPLEDWGAFNEQFF. CDR3 nucleotides: TGTGCCAGCTCACCACTTGAAGATTGGGGGGCGTTCAATGAGCAGTTCTTC. The chain links TRBV18 to TRBJ2-1; the D gene could be TRBD1 or TRBD2 (6 bases each). Looked up from germline, CDR1 is KGHSH and CDR2 is LQKENI. The CDR3 extends over 17 amino acids. V was shortened by 1 base and J by 6 bases, with 19 bases between the two germline ends.